The 28 T cell receptor beta chains below come from one sample, sequenced in a study of shared clonotypes between healthy human individuals. Assay used: immunoSEQ multiplex PCR; TCRdb lists only in-frame clones, some missing. The profile shows over 2 million clones, about 95% of them singletons. Naive-designated CD8 cells lacked CD45RO, were positively enriched for CCR7, and omitted terminally differentiated effector memory CD45RA+ cells. The sequenced sample was naive CD8+ T cells sorted from blood. The receptors originated from a man younger than 35 in good health.

Comment on this clone: The same CDR3 can be traced to other DNA sequences in this sample. The V gene is TRBV28, the J gene TRBJ2-7; possible D gene TRBD1, 6 bases. Germline V gene data show CDR1 as MDHEN and CDR2 as SYDVKM. CDR3 length: 13 residues. Trimming left V 3 bases short and J 2 bases short, with 8 bases between. CDR3 coding DNA: TGTGCCAGCAGTTTGACAGGCCCCTACGAGCAGTACTTC. Its protein product is CASSLTGPYEQYF. The full variable domain, with the rest looked up from reference TRBV28 and TRBJ2-7, is DVKVTQSSRYLVKRTGEKVFLECVQDMDHENMFWYRQDPGLGLRLIYFSYDVKMKEKGDIPEGYSVSREKKERFSLILESASTNQTSMYLCASSLTGPYEQYFGPGTRLTVT.

CDR3 in amino acids: CASSYSGGVGTEAFF. DNA for the CDR3: TGTGCCAGCAGTTACTCTGGGGGGGTAGGCACTGAAGCTTTCTTT. This chain joins TRBV6-5 and TRBJ1-1, with D maybe TRBD1 (5 bases). Per germline, CDR1 MNHEY and CDR2 SVGAGI. Trimming left V 0 bases short and J 4 bases short, with 12 bases between. The CDR3 contains 15 residues.

The sample holds a few counts of this clone. Other DNA sequences in the sample encode the same CDR3. This rearrangement joins TRBV7-9 to TRBJ1-1; the D gene is possibly TRBD1 (5 bases). Germline CDR1 and CDR2: SEHNR and FQNEAQ (reference sequence). This CDR3 region has 12 residues. V was pared by 6 bases and J by 1 base, with 6 bases between. The DNA of the CDR3 is TGTGCCAGCAGGCAGGGGAACACTGAAGCTTTCTTT. Translated: CASRQGNTEAFF.

The J gene is TRBJ2-7, the V gene TRBV29-1; D is unclear. There are 15 residues in the CDR3. From germline, CDR1 is SQVTM and CDR2 ANQGSEA. The ends were cut back, 0 bases at V and 4 bases at J, with 16 bases in the middle. In DNA, the CDR3 is TGCAGCGTTGAAGAATGGTCCCAGAGGAGTTACGAGCAGTACTTC. It encodes CSVEEWSQRSYEQYF.

V is TRBV27 and J is TRBJ1-5, with D possibly TRBD1 on 5 matching bases. With 2 bases removed from V and 3 bases from J, the gap between germline ends came to 11 bases. Per the germline V gene, CDR1 is MNHEY and CDR2 is SMNVEV (reference sequence). The CDR3 has 15 residues. CDR3: CASSLTLDINQPQHF. The CDR3 DNA reads TGTGCCAGCAGTTTAACCCTGGACATCAATCAGCCCCAGCATTTT.

On this clone: The same CDR3 is also encoded by other DNA sequences in this sample. The chain joins TRBV28 to TRBJ1-1; tentatively, D is TRBD1 (6 bases). Germline CDR1 reads MDHEN; CDR2 reads SYDVKM. The CDR3 contains 14 residues. Trimming left V 3 bases short and J 4 bases short, with 12 bases between. CDR3 nucleotide sequence: TGTGCCAGCAGTTTGGCAGGAGGGGGCACTGAAGCTTTCTTT. Amino acid sequence: CASSLAGGGTEAFF.

The chain has TRBV6-6 and TRBJ2-7; D tentatively fits TRBD1 or TRBD2 (5 bases each). The V gene's germline CDR1 is MNHNY and CDR2 SVGAGI (reference sequence). This CDR3 has 16 residues. The V end was cut by 6 bases, the J end by 2 bases, with 20 bases between. CDR3 nucleotides: TGTGCCAGCAGGGGAGCAGGGTCTAAGTTCGCCTACGAGCAGTACTTC. Protein: CASRGAGSKFAYEQYF.

J is TRBJ1-2 and V is TRBV6-5, with 7 bases identical to TRBD1. Germline V lookup: CDR1 MNHEY, CDR2 SVGAGI. The CDR3 runs 15 residues. V shed 6 bases and J 4 bases; nucleotides not matched to a gene: 11. The CDR3 sequence is CASRSGGTVSYGYTF. The CDR3 DNA reads TGTGCCAGCAGATCAGGGGGGACAGTATCCTATGGCTACACCTTC.

The chain joins TRBV10-2 to TRBJ1-4; TRBD1 might be the D (6 bases). The germline gives CDR1 WSHSY, CDR2 SAAADI. The CDR3 is made up of 18 amino acids. The V end lost 0 bases, the J end lost 6 bases, and 20 bases lay between the germline ends. The CDR3 reads CASSESSGDLTQDEKLFF. The DNA of the CDR3 is TGCGCCAGCAGTGAGTCTTCAGGGGATCTCACGCAGGATGAAAAACTGTTTTTT.

The V call is TRBV15, the J call TRBJ1-5; D is undetermined. CDR3 length equals 17 residues. Germline values: CDR1 LNHNV, CDR2 YYDKDF (reference sequence). Deletions cut 3 bases from V and 0 bases from J, with 15 bases between. CDR3: CATSSPLNTYSNQPQHF. The DNA for the CDR3 is TGTGCCACCAGCAGCCCCCTCAACACCTATAGCAATCAGCCCCAGCATTTT.

This chain uses TRBV7-9 with TRBJ1-6, with 10 bases matching TRBD1. J was trimmed by 6 bases and V by 5 bases; bases with no gene match: 10. The CDR3 contains 17 residues. The germline V gene has CDR1 SEHNR and CDR2 FQNEAQ (reference sequence). CDR3 nucleotide sequence: TGTGCCAGCAGCCCAGCCGGGACAGGGGTTGGTAATTCACCCCTCCACTTT. Protein sequence: CASSPAGTGVGNSPLHF.

The genes are TRBV7-9 and TRBJ1-2; D is ambiguous. CDR1 and CDR2 from the germline V gene are SEHNR and FQNEAQ (reference sequence). This CDR3 is built from 14 residues. The V end lost 1 base, the J end lost 8 bases, and 14 bases lay between the germline ends. Written as DNA, the CDR3 is TGTGCCAGCAGCTTAGGGTTTGGGAAAGGGGGCTACACCTTC. It codes for CASSLGFGKGGYTF.

V is TRBV6-1 and J is TRBJ2-5, with D possibly being TRBD1 (7 bases). Per the germline V gene, CDR1 is MNHNS and CDR2 is SASEGT. V lost 4 bases and J 11 bases, leaving 23 bases between the germline ends. CDR3 length: 15 residues. The CDR3 loop is CASSAPGGTRGEQYF. The CDR3 region has the DNA TGTGCCAGCAGTGCACCGGGTGGGACCAGGGGGGAGCAGTACTTC.

V and J are TRBV7-9 and TRBJ1-2; D ambiguous. The CDR3 has 12 amino acids. The germline V gene encodes CDR1 SEHNR and CDR2 FQNEAQ (reference sequence). The germline V and J ends were trimmed by 4 bases and 5 bases, with 8 bases remaining between them. The chain's CDR3 is CASSSETYGYTF. The CDR3 coding sequence is TGTGCCAGCAGCTCGGAGACTTATGGCTACACCTTC.

The chain couples TRBV6-5 to TRBJ1-4; possible D gene TRBD1, 6 bases. V dropped 5 bases and J dropped 13 bases, with 11 bases sitting between them. The CDR3 length is 11 residues. CDR1 and CDR2 from the germline V gene are MNHEY and SVGAGI. This CDR3 is CASSTQGILFF. The CDR3 DNA reads TGTGCCAGCAGTACCCAGGGGATACTGTTTTTT.

For this clone: The identical CDR3 is also encoded by other nucleotide sequences in the sample. The J gene is TRBJ2-7, the V gene TRBV27, with D possibly matching TRBD2 (6 bases). V was trimmed by 3 bases and J by 0 bases, leaving 9 bases between them. The germline V gene encodes CDR1 MNHEY and CDR2 SMNVEV (reference sequence). This CDR3 comprises 14 residues. The CDR3: CASSLAGLSYEQYF. The CDR3 DNA is TGTGCCAGCAGTTTGGCGGGGCTCTCCTACGAGCAGTACTTC.

V gene TRBV27 combines with J gene TRBJ2-7; D possibly matches TRBD1 or TRBD2 (5 bases each). The length of the CDR3 is 17 residues. Germline CDR1 is MNHEY and CDR2 is SMNVEV (reference sequence). V was cut by 4 bases and J by 0 bases, with 19 bases left in between. DNA for the CDR3: TGTGCCAGCAGTTCACTTACCCCAGAGGGGAGCTCCTACGAGCAGTACTTC. Residues: CASSSLTPEGSSYEQYF.

CDR3 amino acids: CASSVALRATEAFF. In DNA form, the CDR3 reads TGTGCCAGCAGCGTAGCATTGAGGGCTACTGAAGCTTTCTTT. J is TRBJ1-1 and V is TRBV9; D is undetermined. CDR3 length: 14 amino acids. V was clipped by 0 bases and J by 5 bases, with 11 bases between them. From germline, CDR1 is SGDLS and CDR2 YYNGEE.

The chain is built from TRBV27 and TRBJ1-5; TRBD1 matches 7 bases. The germline gives CDR1 MNHEY, CDR2 SMNVEV (reference sequence). The CDR3 consists of 13 residues. V lost 8 bases, J lost 12 bases, and 13 bases stayed unmatched. The CDR3 protein is CASGDDRDLFQHF. In DNA, the CDR3 is TGTGCCAGCGGGGACGACAGGGACCTGTTCCAGCATTTT.

V usage is TRBV11-2 and J usage is TRBJ2-5; D may be TRBD1 or TRBD2 (5 bases each). The CDR3 sequence is 13 residues long. The V gene's germline CDR1 is SGHAT and CDR2 FQNNGV. V lost 3 bases to trimming and J lost 5 bases, with 10 bases between them. The DNA for the CDR3 is TGTGCCAGCAGCTTGTGGGGGTATGAGACCCAGTACTTC. Protein product: CASSLWGYETQYF.

The chain links TRBV5-6 to TRBJ2-7; 12 bases align to TRBD2. Germline-derived CDR1 and CDR2 are SGHDT and YYEEEE. The CDR3 has 16 amino acids. Losses at the gene ends were 6 bases for V and 0 bases for J; bases not matched to a gene: 7. CDR3 DNA: TGTGCCAGCAATAGGGTGACTAGCGGGAGCTCCTACGAGCAGTACTTC. Its protein product is CASNRVTSGSSYEQYF.

The rearrangement links TRBV9 to TRBJ2-1; D ambiguous. This CDR3 region has 13 residues. Deletions cut 4 bases from V and 3 bases from J, with 8 bases between. Germline CDR1 SGDLS, CDR2 YYNGEE. The CDR3 loop reads CASSLDDYNEQFF. Here the CDR3 DNA reads TGTGCCAGCAGCCTGGACGACTACAATGAGCAGTTCTTC.

The chain has TRBV6-5 and TRBJ2-5; D is possibly TRBD1 (5 bases). The V end lost 0 bases, the J end lost 5 bases, and 10 bases lay between the germline ends. Germline V CDR1 and CDR2: MNHEY, SVGAGI. CDR3 length: 14 residues. The CDR3: CASSYSISGETQYF. Written as DNA, the CDR3 is TGTGCCAGCAGTTACTCGATTTCAGGGGAGACCCAGTACTTC.

Of note for this clone: The same CDR3 is also encoded by other DNA sequences in this sample. The chain couples TRBV13 to TRBJ2-7; no reliable D call. This CDR3 comprises 14 residues. The V and J ends lost 0 bases and 1 base respectively, with 7 bases between them. From germline, CDR1 is PRHDT and CDR2 FYEKMQ (reference sequence). The CDR3 DNA reads TGTGCCAGCAGCTTAGGGACAAGTTCCTACGAGCAGTACTTC. The encoded protein is CASSLGTSSYEQYF.

This clone was seen once. A junction end diverges from the germline sequence, so it may reflect a read error. The V gene is TRBV27, the J gene TRBJ2-7; either TRBD1 or TRBD2 may fit D (5 bases each). The CDR3 totals 15 residues. Germline V CDR1 and CDR2: MNHEY, SMNVEV (reference sequence). CDR3 coding DNA: TGTGCCGGCAGTTTGTCGGGACGGGGCGGTTTCGAGCAGTACTTC. Translation gives CAGSLSGRGGFEQYF.

Details on this clone: The same CDR3 is also encoded by other DNA sequences in this sample. This chain connects TRBV7-9 to TRBJ2-5, with D unresolved. The V gene lost 6 bases and the J gene lost 3 bases, with 5 bases spanning the gap. The CDR3 length is 11 residues. Germline V lookup: CDR1 SEHNR, CDR2 FQNEAQ (reference sequence). The CDR3 coding sequence is TGTGCCAGCAGTCCTAAAGAGACCCAGTACTTC. It codes for CASSPKETQYF.

This clone occurred a few times. V usage is TRBV19 and J usage is TRBJ2-1, with 7 bases that match TRBD2. J was trimmed by 6 bases and V by 6 bases; bases with no gene match: 8. There are 14 residues in the CDR3. Germline lookup yields CDR1 LNHDA and CDR2 SQIVND (reference sequence). CDR3 DNA: TGTGCCAGTAGCTCCGCGGGAGTGGGCAATGAGCAGTTCTTC. Its translation: CASSSAGVGNEQFF.

The DNA of the CDR3 is TGCGCCAGCAGCTTGGAGGCACAGGGGGCCCAAGAGACCCAGTACTTC. This codes for CASSLEAQGAQETQYF. The gene calls are TRBV5-1 and TRBJ2-5, with 9 bases aligning to TRBD1. V shed 0 bases, J shed 1 base, and the junction held 4 bases outside the gene matches. CDR3 length: 16 residues. The germline gives CDR1 SGHRS, CDR2 YFSETQ.